This TCR beta chain was profiled in a study of T cell changes during pregnancy in multiple sclerosis. CDR3 length: 14 amino acids. Trimming at V came to 1 base and at J to 4 bases, leaving 6 bases not matched to a gene. Germline CDR1 reads GTSNPN; CDR2 reads SVGIG (reference sequence). The method was immunoSEQ multiplex PCR; TCRdb's version includes in-frame clones alone and lacks a portion of them. Of roughly 100,000 clones in the sample, approximately 90% were seen once. The starting material was peripheral blood, obtained after pregnancy. V is TRBV30 and J is TRBJ1-2; TRBD1 matches 7 bases. This TCR derives from a female donor with multiple sclerosis, enrolled in a pregnancy study. CDR3 nucleotide sequence: TGTGCCTGGAGTGACACAGGGGCGGGCTATGGCTACACCTTC. Translating it yields CAWSDTGAGYGYTF.